The 2 T cell receptor beta chains below all came from one sample that was sequenced in a study of CXCR3-negative and CXCR3-positive naive CD8 T cells. These receptors are not linked to any known antigen. General study points: Relative to CXCR3-negative naive cells, CXCR3-positive naive cells had more hydrophobic TRB CDR3s.

Through 5' RACE with UMI labels, the TRB cDNA libraries were prepared. After re-calling the 5' RACE reads, TCRdb lists one entry per CDR3 protein, DNA absent. The sample holds roughly 55,000 distinct CDR3 sequences. Specimen: naive CXCR3+ CD8+ T cells from blood. As for subset: CD45RO-CCR7+CD27+CD95- naive CD8+ T cells expressing CXCR3 (TNR3+). Receptors were obtained from a human donor in good health. Some clones in this sample may be carry-over from other donors' samples.

The chain couples TRBV7-8 to TRBJ2-5. Germline assignment: CDR1 SGHVS and CDR2 FQNEAQ. This CDR3 is 13 amino acids long. CDR3 loop: CAFFFINQETQYF.

This chain uses TRBV29-1 with TRBJ2-1; as DNA is missing, the TRBD2 call by TCRdb cannot be tested. This CDR3 spans 14 amino acids. Germline V lookup: CDR1 SQVTM, CDR2 ANQGSEA. The CDR3: CSVVGLAVIGEQFF.